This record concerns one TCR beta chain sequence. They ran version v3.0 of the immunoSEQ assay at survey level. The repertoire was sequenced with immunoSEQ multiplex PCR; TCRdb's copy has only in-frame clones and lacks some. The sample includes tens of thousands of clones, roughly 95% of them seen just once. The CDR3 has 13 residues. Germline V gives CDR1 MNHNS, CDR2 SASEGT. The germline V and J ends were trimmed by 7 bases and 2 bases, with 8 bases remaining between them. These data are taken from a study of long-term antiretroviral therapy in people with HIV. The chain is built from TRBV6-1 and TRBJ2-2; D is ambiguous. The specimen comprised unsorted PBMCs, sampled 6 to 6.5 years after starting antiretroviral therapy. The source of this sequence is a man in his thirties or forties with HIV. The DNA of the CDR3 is TGTGCCAGCACCTCTTATAACACCGGGGAGCTGTTTTTT. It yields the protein CASTSYNTGELFF.